This entry is about one T cell receptor (beta chain). The antigen it binds to is not known. Base-call qualities are not available, and no considerably larger clone is one nucleotide away. This entry belongs to a study of cytomegalovirus exposure and HLA in healthy donors (dated 2017 in TCRdb). The study in broad terms: According to a later analysis, one platform produced both the 120 validation repertoires and the approximately 600 repertoires of the first cohort. High-throughput TCR immunosequencing, statistical association of individual TCRs with disease status, and machine learning were combined to predict cytomegalovirus infection status. A separate validation cohort of over a hundred different subjects was used in addition to the approximately 670-subject first cohort. The study aimed to test whether cataloging public T cell receptors could reveal signatures of past pathogen exposure.

Donors formed part of the validation cohort, which comprised fewer than 150 subjects and was distinct from the first cohort of under 850 subjects. Receptor amplification or capture employed the immunoSEQ multiplex PCR assay. Per the original workflow: To diagnose cytomegalovirus status from the catalog of TCR beta chain sequences, a statistical classification framework was built. Not all clones reach the TCRdb copy of this immuneACCESS table, which keeps in-frame sequences only. Checked studies attribute under half of the gap to unresolved V genes and leave the rest unexplained. The V and J calls and the clone size are those of that table, but D and trimming were determined from the DNA. For this sample there are hundreds of thousands of clones; 80% to 85% appear just once. More than 13% of the sample lies in the top ten. Including cysteine and phenylalanine, the CDR3 has 16 amino acids. Only the CDR3 region is kept as DNA, spanning 48 bases read in frame from base 1. Taken from the germline V gene (reference sequence), the CDR1 and CDR2 loops are MNHEY and SMNVEV. Unmatched junction bases come to 14, with V trimmed by 5 bases and J by 4 bases.

Overall study results and their limits: Cytomegalovirus status was reported to be diagnosed by the classifier with high specificity and sensitivity in both the original and validation cohorts. The study gave a list of 150 to 200 TCR beta chains associated with cytomegalovirus. In vitro tests confirmed that three of the cytomegalovirus-associated TCR beta chains recognize cytomegalovirus antigens. Subsequent analysis determined that TCRs grouped into clusters in the first cohort also showed a tendency toward co-occurrence across the roughly 130 validation repertoires, and 85% to 95% of cluster scores exceeded 0. The validation cohort had no HLA typing available for a later analysis, so co-occurrence within that cohort was assessed over all 120 or so repertoires. The authors suggested that the approach could potentially be extended to other disease states and immunological phenotypes. Most TCR sequences were observed very rarely across donors, whereas some public TCRs were present in many individuals.

This chain is built from TRBV27 and TRBJ2-7; TRBD2 matches 7 bases in the middle. The receptor's source is a woman in her 30s in good health and CMV-seropositive. Sequencing was done on a sample of PBMCs. CDR3 sequence: CASSPLWGRARYEQYF. The DNA is TGTGCCAGCAGTCCCTTATGGGGGAGGGCCAGGTACGAGCAGTACTTC.